The next 15 T cell receptor beta chains were all read from a single sample in a study of blood T cell repertoires in COVID-19. Assay used: immunoSEQ multiplex PCR; TCRdb lists only in-frame clones, some missing. The profile shows under 55,000 clones, 70% to 80% of them singletons. Sample: peripheral blood. These receptors were obtained from a man aged 65 to 79 with acute or convalescent COVID-19.

The CDR3 sequence: CAWSESSGANVLTF. CDR3 coding DNA: TGTGCCTGGAGCGAGAGCTCTGGGGCCAACGTCCTGACTTTC. This rearrangement joins TRBV30 to TRBJ2-6, with unresolved D. The CDR3 consists of 14 residues. Trimming left V 3 bases short and J 0 bases short, with 6 bases between. Germline loops: CDR1 GTSNPN, CDR2 SVGIG (reference sequence).

V and J are TRBV6-5 and TRBJ2-7, with 7 nucleotides matching TRBD1. V lost 6 bases and J lost 1; bases outside the gene matches: 6. Germline values: CDR1 MNHEY, CDR2 SVGAGI. This CDR3 has 14 residues. CDR3 coding DNA: TGTGCCAGCAGCCCCCGACAGGGATCCTACGAGCAGTACTTC. Translated: CASSPRQGSYEQYF.

V gene TRBV10-1 combines with J gene TRBJ2-2; 10 nucleotides match TRBD2. Germline-derived CDR1 and CDR2 are WNHNN and SYGVQD (reference sequence). The CDR3 spans 14 residues. Trimming at V came to 6 bases and at J to 3 bases, leaving 1 base not matched to a gene. The DNA of the CDR3 is TGCGCCAGCAGCCTAGCGGGAGACACCGGGGAGCTGTTTTTT. Translation: CASSLAGDTGELFF.

J is TRBJ2-1 and V is TRBV5-1; 10 nucleotides line up with TRBD2. Trimming took 4 bases from V and 8 from J; bases not matched to a gene: 9. CDR3 length: 15 residues. CDR1 and CDR2 (germline): SGHRS, YFSETQ. Written as DNA, the CDR3 is TGCGCCAGCAGCCGCAGCGGGAGGGCCGTCGATGAGCAGTTCTTC. Its protein product is CASSRSGRAVDEQFF.

This clone was recorded at least ten times. The rearrangement uses TRBV11-1 and TRBJ2-1; D perhaps matches TRBD1 (5 bases). CDR1 and CDR2 (germline): SGHAT, FQDESV (reference sequence). Trimming stripped 0 bases from V and 7 bases from J, with 10 bases between. The CDR3 sequence is 14 residues long. CDR3 loop: CASSLAGRVNEQFF. In DNA, the CDR3 is TGTGCCAGCAGCTTAGCCGGCAGGGTGAATGAGCAGTTCTTC.

The chain couples TRBV9 to TRBJ2-3; D is perhaps TRBD1 (5 bases). CDR1 and CDR2 (germline): SGDLS, YYNGEE. Trimming left V 0 bases short and J 3 bases short, with 14 bases between. This CDR3 region has 16 residues. CDR3 sequence reads: CASSVGWGIGTDTQYF. The CDR3 DNA reads as TGTGCCAGCAGCGTAGGATGGGGCATCGGGACAGATACGCAGTATTTT.

This chain connects TRBV2 to TRBJ2-7, with 10 bases that match TRBD2. The CDR3 totals 15 residues. The germline gives CDR1 SNHLY, CDR2 FYNNEI. J was trimmed by 2 bases and V by 3 bases; bases with no gene match: 4. The CDR3 loop is CASSDGLAGAYEQYF. The CDR3 bases are TGTGCCAGCAGTGACGGCCTAGCGGGAGCCTACGAGCAGTACTTC.

The genes are TRBV27 and TRBJ2-1; no clear D gene. The V end lost 2 bases, the J end lost 6 bases, and 8 bases lay between the germline ends. Germline assignment: CDR1 MNHEY and CDR2 SMNVEV (reference sequence). This CDR3 comprises 13 residues. CDR3 DNA sequence: TGTGCCAGCAGTTTAGAGACACTCAATGAGCAGTTCTTC. Its protein is CASSLETLNEQFF.

The chain employs TRBV5-6 and TRBJ2-2; 13 nucleotides agree with TRBD2. The CDR3 length is 16 residues. After removal of 4 bases from V and 6 bases from J, the junction contained 6 bases not matched to a gene. Germline V CDR1 and CDR2: SGHDT, YYEEEE. The DNA of the CDR3 is TGTGCCAGCAGCGATACCGGGACTAGCGGGGCCGGGGAGCTGTTTTTT. As protein: CASSDTGTSGAGELFF.

J is TRBJ2-7 and V is TRBV19; TRBD1 is a possible D gene (6 bases). Trimming removed 4 bases from V and 5 bases from J, with 15 bases in between. Germline lookup yields CDR1 LNHDA and CDR2 SQIVND (reference sequence). This CDR3 contains 14 residues. The CDR3 loop is CASSTTGWVDEQYF. The CDR3 DNA sequence: TGTGCCAGTAGTACCACAGGGTGGGTCGACGAGCAGTACTTC. The full variable domain, completed using reference TRBV19 and TRBJ2-7, is DGGITQSPKYLFRKEGQNVTLSCEQNLNHDAMYWYRQDPGQGLRLIYYSQIVNDFQKGDIAEGYSVSREKKESFPLTVTSAQKNPTAFYLCASSTTGWVDEQYFGPGTRLTVT.

V usage is TRBV18 and J usage is TRBJ1-1; tentative D call: TRBD1 (5 bases). Trimming stripped 0 bases from V and 1 base from J, with 12 bases between. CDR1 KGHSH and CDR2 LQKENI come from the germline V gene. The length of the CDR3 is 16 residues. The CDR3 sequence is CASSPPSTRANTEAFF. CDR3 nucleotides: TGTGCCAGCTCACCACCGAGTACCAGGGCGAACACTGAAGCTTTCTTT. The complete variable domain, with remaining parts taken from reference TRBV18 and TRBJ1-1, reads NAGVMQNPRHLVRRRGQEARLRCSPMKGHSHVYWYRQLPEEGLKFMVYLQKENIIDESGMPKERFSAEFPKEGPSILRIQQVVRGDSAAYFCASSPPSTRANTEAFFGQGTRLTVV.

This clone was recorded at least ten times. The CDR3 DNA is TGTGCCAGCAAGCTCCAGGCGGGAGTAGAGCAGTACTTC. Translation gives CASKLQAGVEQYF. The rearrangement uses TRBV12-3 or TRBV12-4 and TRBJ2-7, with 7 bases fitting TRBD2. Losses at the gene ends were 7 bases for V and 7 bases for J; bases not matched to a gene: 10. The CDR3 spans 13 residues.

This chain connects TRBV5-4 to TRBJ2-5, with 8 bases fitting TRBD1. Germline values: CDR1 SGHNT, CDR2 YYREEE (reference sequence). V lost 5 bases to trimming and J lost 5 bases; unmatched junction nucleotides: 8. This CDR3 contains 14 residues. The CDR3 DNA is TGTGCCAGCAGTTCCGACAGGGGCCGGGAGACCCAGTACTTC. Protein product: CASSSDRGRETQYF.

This chain connects TRBV27 to TRBJ1-1; D gene uncertain. CDR1 is MNHEY, CDR2 SMNVEV, per germline (reference sequence). V was pared by 2 bases and J by 1 base, with 5 bases between. This CDR3 region has 13 residues. The CDR3 DNA is TGTGCCAGCAGTTTACGGGGGAACACTGAAGCTTTCTTT. This gives the protein CASSLRGNTEAFF.

This CDR3 is CASRPPGQPFYGYTF. DNA for the CDR3: TGTGCCAGCAGACCCCCGGGACAGCCATTTTATGGCTACACCTTC. The rearrangement links TRBV6-5 to TRBJ1-2, with 7 bases matching TRBD1. The germline V gene encodes CDR1 MNHEY and CDR2 SVGAGI. This CDR3 has 15 amino acids. J lost 5 bases, V lost 6 bases, and 12 bases had no gene match.